This entry features one TCR beta chain sequence. All enrollees were roughly 18 to 100 years old and from approximately 24 US areas. Clinical history reported by participants formed the basis on which cohorts were assigned. Symptom resolution, clearance, or two negative PCRs marked the recovered donors of Cohort 3. The source of the sample is a study of blood T cell repertoires in COVID-19. The CDR3 is 11 amino acids. Germline assignment: CDR1 LGHDT and CDR2 YNNKEL (reference sequence). Deletions cut 7 bases from V and 8 bases from J, with 11 bases between. Some clones are missing from TCRdb's copy, which holds only in-frame ones; the method was immunoSEQ multiplex PCR. Of roughly 200,000 clones detected, about nine tenths appear once; the ten largest clones hold 1.2%.

V is TRBV3-1 (or the pseudogene TRBV3-2) and J is TRBJ1-2, with no clear D. The specimen sequenced was PBMCs or T cells enriched from blood (not recorded which). The TCR sequence derives from a man aged 25 to 40 who had recovered from COVID-19. The CDR3 spells CASTFGKGYTF. CDR3 nucleotide sequence: TGTGCCAGCACGTTCGGGAAGGGCTACACCTTC.